These 24 T cell receptor beta chains were all obtained from the same sample, sequenced in a study of Graves' ophthalmopathy and Graves' hyperthyroidism. CDR3 regions of TCR beta were amplified from RNA transcripts. First-round RT-PCR used HTBI primers; second-round multiplex PCR followed. Each CDR3 protein gets one entry after TCRdb re-called the multiplex PCR reads with MiXCR. The sample lists 500,000 to 600,000 distinct CDR3 sequences, roughly 39% occurring once. What was sequenced was peripheral blood or thyroid tissue (not recorded which). These receptors were collected from an adult man with Graves' hyperthyroidism.

The CDR3 reads CSVETTDTQYF. The CDR3 DNA follows: TGCAGCGTTGAGACCACAGATACGCAGTATTTT. The chain has TRBV29-1 and TRBJ2-3; no firm D call. CDR3 length: 11 residues. Per germline, CDR1 SQVTM and CDR2 ANQGSEA. Trimming removed 3 bases from V and 2 bases from J, with 3 bases in between.

This clonotype was detected many times. The chain is built from TRBV7-3 and TRBJ1-1, with 9 bases matching TRBD1. The V gene's germline CDR1 is SGHTA and CDR2 FQGTGA. V gave up 4 bases and J gave up 7 bases; unmatched junction bases: 4. The CDR3 contains 13 residues. The CDR3 sequence: CASSSGQGLEAFF. CDR3 nucleotide sequence: TGTGCCAGCAGCTCCGGACAGGGGCTTGAAGCTTTCTTT.

The chain links TRBV7-2 to TRBJ1-6; D remains unclear. V was pared by 6 bases and J by 7 bases, with 10 bases between. The CDR3 is made up of 13 amino acids. Germline loops: CDR1 SGHTA, CDR2 FQGNSA. CDR3 nucleotides: TGTGCCAGCAGGACCAGTCCGAATTCACCCCTCCACTTT. Translation: CASRTSPNSPLHF.

This chain joins TRBV6-4 and TRBJ2-1, with 9 nucleotides matching TRBD2. The CDR3 spans 16 residues. Per the germline V gene, CDR1 is MRHNA and CDR2 is SNTAGT. Trimming took 0 bases from V and 5 from J; bases not matched to a gene: 5. CDR3 region: CASSDSLAGKDNEQFF. The CDR3 nucleotides are TGTGCCAGCAGTGACTCCCTAGCGGGGAAAGACAATGAGCAGTTCTTC.

The chain recombines TRBV19 with TRBJ2-6, with 8 bases fitting TRBD1. CDR1 and CDR2 (germline): LNHDA, SQIVND (reference sequence). The CDR3 runs 16 residues. The V and J ends lost 8 bases and 2 bases, in that order; junction bases with no gene match: 8. The CDR3, as DNA: TGTGCCAGTGAACCGGGACAGGTGACTGGGGCCAACGTCCTGACTTTC. Amino acids: CASEPGQVTGANVLTF. Full variable domain (missing parts from reference TRBV19 and TRBJ2-6): DGGITQSPKYLFRKEGQNVTLSCEQNLNHDAMYWYRQDPGQGLRLIYYSQIVNDFQKGDIAEGYSVSREKKESFPLTVTSAQKNPTAFYLCASEPGQVTGANVLTFGAGSRLTVL.

This clonotype was seen a few times. The chain employs TRBV20-1 and TRBJ2-5; maybe TRBD2 (5 bases). Germline-derived CDR1 and CDR2 are DFQATT and SNEGSKA (reference sequence). The germline V and J ends were trimmed by 0 bases and 7 bases, with 21 bases remaining between them. The CDR3 consists of 16 residues. The CDR3: CSARDPRAGTTWTQYF. The CDR3 DNA reads TGCAGTGCTAGAGATCCCCGGGCGGGTACCACCTGGACCCAGTACTTC.

As concerns this clonotype: This CDR3 is missing its conserved last phenylalanine or tryptophan, likely due to a read error. The chain recombines TRBV7-9 with TRBJ1-2, with unresolved D. The CDR3 has 18 amino acids. The V end lost 5 bases, the J end lost 0 bases, and 22 bases lay between the germline ends. Germline V gives CDR1 SEHNR, CDR2 FQNEAQ (reference sequence). For the CDR3, the DNA is TGTGCCAGCAGCGCAGTCAAATCCGGGAGGCATCCTAACTATGGCTACACCCTC. Translating gives CASSAVKSGRHPNYGYTL.

This clonotype was counted only a few times. A read error may produce the germline difference seen at one junction end. The rearrangement joins TRBV10-3 to TRBJ2-2; D tentatively reads TRBD1 or TRBD2 (5 bases each). Germline V gene data show CDR1 as ENHRY and CDR2 as SYGVKD. The CDR3 runs to 14 residues. CDR3 nucleotide sequence: TGTGCCATCAGTGAGTCGAGGGGCTACAATGAGCAGTTTTTT. Translation gives CAISESRGYNEQFF.

V and J are TRBV30 and TRBJ2-1; D might be TRBD2 (6 bases). The CDR3 has 12 amino acids. Germline-derived CDR1 and CDR2 are GTSNPN and SVGIG (reference sequence). The CDR3 sequence: CGRVGGTGEQFF. The CDR3 region has the DNA TGTGGGAGAGTCGGCGGGACCGGTGAGCAGTTCTTC.

This clonotype was detected ten times or more. The chain couples TRBV7-8 to TRBJ1-5, with a possible D match to TRBD1 (6 bases). CDR3 length equals 14 residues. Germline CDR1 SGHVS, CDR2 FQNEAQ. Trimming removed 2 bases at V and 3 bases at J, with 8 bases between. The CDR3 loop reads CASSLWDNNQPQHF. The CDR3, as DNA: TGTGCCAGCAGCTTATGGGACAACAATCAGCCCCAGCATTTT.

This clonotype has more than one count but fewer than ten. CDR3 DNA: TGTGCCAGCAGATCCCCAGTTTTAAGCTCTGGGGCCAACGTCCTGACTTTC. Translated: CASRSPVLSSGANVLTF. V usage is TRBV28 and J usage is TRBJ2-6; D call uncertain. Trimming cost V 6 bases and J 0 bases, with 15 bases left between them. Germline CDR1 is MDHEN and CDR2 is SYDVKM. This CDR3 comprises 17 residues.

J is TRBJ1-2 and V is TRBV29-1; 8 bases match TRBD1. This CDR3 region has 13 residues. Germline assignment: CDR1 SQVTM and CDR2 ANQGSEA. In nucleotides, the CDR3 is TGCACCGGACAGGGAGGGGTCTACTATGGCTACACCTTC. It yields the protein CTGQGGVYYGYTF.

Of note for this clonotype: Given the absence of the conserved phenylalanine or tryptophan at the CDR3 end, a read error is likely. The CDR3 reads CASSLVLQETQYL. CDR3 nucleotides: TGCGCCAGCAGCTTGGTTTTGCAAGAGACCCAGTACCTC. This chain uses TRBV5-1 with TRBJ2-5; D remains unclear. Trimming removed 0 bases from V and 2 bases from J, with 5 bases in between. This CDR3 contains 13 residues. Germline V gene lookup returns CDR1 SGHRS and CDR2 YFSETQ.

The chain recombines TRBV7-2 with TRBJ1-2; D perhaps matches TRBD1 (5 bases). V shed 2 bases and J shed 4 bases, with 11 bases lying between them. CDR3 length: 14 amino acids. CDR1 and CDR2 from the germline V gene are SGHTA and FQGNSA. The CDR3 sequence: CASSLLAGGYGYTF. CDR3 sequence (DNA): TGTGCCAGCAGCTTACTAGCGGGGGGCTATGGCTACACCTTC.

This clonotype was seen ten or more times. The rearrangement joins TRBV24-1 to TRBJ1-2; D is perhaps TRBD1 (5 bases). Germline CDR1 reads KGHDR; CDR2 reads SFDVKD. Trimming took 4 bases from V and 2 from J, leaving 7 bases between them. The CDR3 length is 13 residues. CDR3 coding DNA: TGTGCCACCAGTGACGGGGGGAACTATGGCTACACCTTC. As protein: CATSDGGNYGYTF.

This clonotype was picked up a small number of times. The gene calls are TRBV29-1 and TRBJ2-2; TRBD1 aligns across 12 bases. The CDR3 has 14 amino acids. Germline V gene data show CDR1 as SQVTM and CDR2 as ANQGSEA. The junction had 2 bases not matched to a gene; V was cut back by 7 bases and J by 2 bases. The CDR3 loop reads CSGGTGGNTGELFF. In DNA, the CDR3 is TGCAGCGGCGGGACAGGGGGCAACACCGGGGAGCTGTTTTTT.

This clonotype was recorded only once. CDR3 loop: CASSVEAASVRPNEQFF. In DNA, the CDR3 is TGTGCCAGCAGCGTAGAGGCGGCTTCGGTACGTCCCAATGAGCAGTTCTTC. The chain employs TRBV9 and TRBJ2-7, with D uncertain. The J call is doubtful: the DNA matches TRBJ2-1 better. This CDR3 comprises 17 residues. Germline V gene data show CDR1 as SGDLS and CDR2 as YYNGEE.

This clonotype was seen many times. The chain employs TRBV5-8 and TRBJ1-6, with D possibly matching TRBD1 (6 bases). V was clipped by 4 bases and J by 6 bases, with 14 bases between them. The germline CDR1 and CDR2 sequences are SGHTS and YDEGEE. The CDR3 length is 15 residues. DNA of the CDR3: TGTGCCAGCAGCGGGGGCCCGTGGGGTAATTCACCCCTCCACTTT. Protein sequence: CASSGGPWGNSPLHF.

In this sample, this clonotype turned up many times. This chain uses TRBV20-1 with TRBJ1-5; tentatively, D is TRBD1 (5 bases). The CDR3 runs to 15 residues. The V end lost 6 bases, the J end lost 1 base, and 16 bases lay between the germline ends. Germline lookup yields CDR1 DFQATT and CDR2 SNEGSKA (reference sequence). The CDR3 DNA reads as TGCAGTGCATACATCGCAGACAGCAGCAATCAGCCCCAGCATTTT. This gives the protein CSAYIADSSNQPQHF.

This chain connects TRBV28 to TRBJ1-2; 7 bases are shared with TRBD1. CDR3 length: 17 residues. Trimming removed 2 bases from V and 3 bases from J; junction bases left unmatched: 12. The germline CDR1 and CDR2 sequences are MDHEN and SYDVKM. The DNA for the CDR3 is TGTGCCAGCAGTTTAGGCGGGACAGCCCTTCAATACTATGGCTACACCTTC. Amino acid sequence: CASSLGGTALQYYGYTF.

The chain is built from TRBV12-3 or TRBV12-4 and TRBJ2-3; 9 bases agree with TRBD2. The CDR3 is 14 amino acids. Trimming removed 8 bases from V and 3 bases from J; junction bases left unmatched: 6. CDR3 nucleotide sequence: TGTGCCAGCTGTCCGGCGGGAGGGACAGATACGCAGTATTTT. Protein product: CASCPAGGTDTQYF.

At least ten counts were recorded for this clonotype. V usage is TRBV6-1 and J usage is TRBJ1-1; 7 bases align to TRBD1. J was trimmed by 1 base and V by 7 bases; bases with no gene match: 6. The length of the CDR3 is 14 residues. Germline CDR1 reads MNHNS; CDR2 reads SASEGT. The CDR3, as DNA: TGTGCCAGCACCCTGGGGACAGCGAACACTGAAGCTTTCTTT. Residues: CASTLGTANTEAFF.

J is TRBJ2-2 and V is TRBV11-3, with TRBD2 as a possible D gene (6 bases). Germline CDR1 reads SGHNT; CDR2 reads YENEEA. The CDR3 runs 12 residues. The chain's CDR3 is CTSSQNTGELFF. In nucleotides, the CDR3 is TGTACTAGCAGTCAGAACACCGGGGAGCTGTTTTTT.

The chain has TRBV7-9 and TRBJ1-6; D perhaps matches TRBD1 (5 bases). The ends were cut back, 3 bases at V and 13 bases at J, with 19 bases in the middle. CDR1 and CDR2 from the germline V gene are SEHNR and FQNEAQ (reference sequence). CDR3 length: 15 amino acids. CDR3 region: CASSFSTDSNQPLHF. For the CDR3, the DNA is TGTGCCAGCAGCTTCTCGACAGATAGCAATCAGCCCCTCCACTTT. Drawing the rest from reference TRBV7-9 and TRBJ1-6, the complete variable domain is DTGVSQNPRHKITKRGQNVTFRCDPISEHNRLYWYRQTLGQGPEFLTYFQNEAQLEKSRLLSDRFSAERPKGSFSTLEIQRTEQGDSAMYLCASSFSTDSNQPLHFGNGTRLTVT.